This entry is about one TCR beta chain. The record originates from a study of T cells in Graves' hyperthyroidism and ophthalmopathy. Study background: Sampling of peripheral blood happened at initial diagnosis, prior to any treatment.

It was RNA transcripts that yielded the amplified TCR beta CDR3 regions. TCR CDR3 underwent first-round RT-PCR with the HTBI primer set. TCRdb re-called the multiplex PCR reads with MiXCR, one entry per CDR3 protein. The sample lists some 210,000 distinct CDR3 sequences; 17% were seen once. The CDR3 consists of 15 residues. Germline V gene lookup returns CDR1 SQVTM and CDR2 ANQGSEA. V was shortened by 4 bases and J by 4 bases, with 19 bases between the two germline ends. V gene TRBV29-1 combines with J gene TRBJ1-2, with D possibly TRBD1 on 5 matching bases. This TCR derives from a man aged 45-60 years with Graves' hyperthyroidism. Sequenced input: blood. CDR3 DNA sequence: TGCAGCGTTGTGTGGACCTCGTCGGGGCGCTATGGCTACACCTTC. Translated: CSVVWTSSGRYGYTF.